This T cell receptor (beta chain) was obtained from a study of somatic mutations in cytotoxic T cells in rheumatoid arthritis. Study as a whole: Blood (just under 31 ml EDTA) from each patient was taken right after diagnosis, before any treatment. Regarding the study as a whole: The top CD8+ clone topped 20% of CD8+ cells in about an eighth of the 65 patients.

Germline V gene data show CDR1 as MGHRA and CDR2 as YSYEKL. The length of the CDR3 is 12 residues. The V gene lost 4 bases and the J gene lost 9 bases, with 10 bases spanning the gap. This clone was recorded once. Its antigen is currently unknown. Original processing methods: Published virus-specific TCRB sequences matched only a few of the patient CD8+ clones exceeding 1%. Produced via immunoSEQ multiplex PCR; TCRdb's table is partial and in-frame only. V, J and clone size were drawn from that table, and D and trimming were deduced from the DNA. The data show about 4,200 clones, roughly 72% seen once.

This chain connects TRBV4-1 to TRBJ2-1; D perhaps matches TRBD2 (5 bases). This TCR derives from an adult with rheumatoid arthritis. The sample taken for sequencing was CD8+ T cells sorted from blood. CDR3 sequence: CASSPRGFEQFF. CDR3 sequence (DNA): TGCGCCAGCAGCCCTCGGGGTTTTGAGCAGTTCTTC.